The 6 T cell receptor beta chains below were found in one sample sequenced in a study of blood T cell repertoires in COVID-19. The table came from immunoSEQ multiplex PCR; TCRdb's copy has only in-frame clones and leaves some out. There are more than 250,000 clones in the sample; around 78% occur only once, and about 4.5% lies in the top ten. The sequencing sample was made of peripheral blood. The source is a man aged 55-75 years who had recovered from COVID-19.

This clone was recorded many times. The chain uses TRBV7-9 and TRBJ1-3; tentative D call: TRBD1 (6 bases). The CDR3 totals 17 residues. CDR1 is SEHNR and CDR2 is FQNEAQ in the germline V gene (reference sequence). V lost 6 bases and J 0 bases, leaving 18 bases between the germline ends. CDR3 amino acids: CASSSLATGSSGNTIYF. CDR3 DNA sequence: TGTGCCAGCAGTTCCCTTGCAACAGGGTCCTCTGGAAACACCATATATTTT.

The J gene is TRBJ2-1, the V gene TRBV19, with 7 bases identical to TRBD2. The CDR3 runs 16 residues. Trimming at V came to 3 bases and at J to 5 bases, leaving 10 bases not matched to a gene. Germline V gives CDR1 LNHDA, CDR2 SQIVND (reference sequence). CDR3: CASSMIGAGVDNEQFF. The CDR3 DNA is TGTGCCAGTAGTATGATCGGGGCGGGAGTCGACAATGAGCAGTTCTTC.

The chain links TRBV11-2 to TRBJ2-7; 11 nucleotides line up with TRBD2. Germline V lookup: CDR1 SGHAT, CDR2 FQNNGV. With V trimmed by 4 bases and J by 2 bases, 4 bases remained unmatched. CDR3 length: 15 amino acids. The CDR3 loop is CASSWGTSGPYEQYF. Here the CDR3 DNA reads TGTGCCAGCAGCTGGGGGACTAGCGGACCCTACGAGCAGTACTTC.

This rearrangement joins TRBV19 to TRBJ1-3; D uncertain. Trimming shortened V by 2 bases and J by 0 bases, and 11 bases separated the two germline ends. The CDR3 extends over 16 amino acids. The germline V gene has CDR1 LNHDA and CDR2 SQIVND (reference sequence). CDR3 sequence reads: CASSIWAGGSGNTIYF. The CDR3 region has the DNA TGTGCCAGTAGTATATGGGCTGGAGGCTCTGGAAACACCATATATTTT.

This sequence joins TRBV7-2 and TRBJ2-6; 8 positions match TRBD2. The CDR3 consists of 17 residues. J was trimmed by 6 bases and V by 5 bases; bases with no gene match: 12. Germline V gene data show CDR1 as SGHTA and CDR2 as FQGNSA. The CDR3 nucleotides read TGTGCCAGCAGCCTACGGGGGGGGTTAGGTGAGGCCAACGTCCTGACTTTC. Translating gives CASSLRGGLGEANVLTF.

The chain is built from TRBV11-3 and TRBJ2-7; no definite D call. The CDR3 is 13 residues long. Germline values: CDR1 SGHNT, CDR2 YENEEA. Trimming shortened V by 5 bases and J by 0 bases, and 8 bases separated the two germline ends. CDR3 bases: TGTGCCAGCAGCCTCCTAGACTCCTACGAGCAGTACTTC. It yields the protein CASSLLDSYEQYF.